The sequence of this T cell receptor (beta chain) was determined in a study of T cell changes during pregnancy in multiple sclerosis. V was trimmed by 0 bases and J by 4 bases, leaving 13 bases between them. The CDR3 runs 15 residues. In germline, CDR1 is SGDLS, CDR2 YYNGEE. Some clones are missing from TCRdb's copy, which holds only in-frame ones; the method was immunoSEQ multiplex PCR. The table records over 25,000 clones, around nine tenths of them present only once. This clonotype originated in a female donor with multiple sclerosis, enrolled in a pregnancy study. Source: CD4+ T cells from peripheral blood mononuclear cells, taken in the first trimester of pregnancy. The chain joins TRBV9 to TRBJ2-5; maybe TRBD2 (7 bases). The CDR3 loop is CASSVGGGLGETQYF. The CDR3 DNA reads TGTGCCAGCAGCGTAGGGGGGGGGCTTGGAGAGACCCAGTACTTC.